These 27 T cell receptor beta chains came from one sample sequenced in a study of blood T cells in healthy people across ages. It was with a sample-barcoded 5' primer and a J-beta primer mix that a second PCR of roughly 7 to 12 cycles was run. TCRdb itself ran the 5' RACE reads through MiXCR, one entry per CDR3 protein. Of 1.8 million or so distinct CDR3 sequences in the sample, around 40% were seen once. Input material: blood. The origin of the receptors is a human donor in good health.

The CDR3 spells CASSQELSELETQYF. The CDR3 bases are TGTGCCAGCAGCCAAGAATTAAGCGAGCTGGAGACCCAGTACTTC. This sequence joins TRBV14 and TRBJ2-7, with D unresolved. The end of the DNA fits TRBJ2-5 better, so the J call may be wrong. CDR1 SGHDN and CDR2 FVKESK come from the germline V gene. This CDR3 contains 15 residues.

This clonotype has a handful of counts. This rearrangement joins TRBV18 to TRBJ1-6; D not resolved. The CDR3 contains 15 residues. Germline CDR1 reads KGHSH; CDR2 reads LQKENI. V shed 0 bases and J shed 7 bases, with 10 bases lying between them. CDR3 sequence (DNA): TGTGCCAGCTCACCACCGTTAGGACTAAATTCACCCCTCCACTTT. Encoded protein: CASSPPLGLNSPLHF.

The V and J genes are TRBV6-2 or TRBV6-3 and TRBJ2-1; tentatively, D is TRBD1 (5 bases). The CDR3 contains 11 residues. V lost 1 base and J lost 13, with 8 bases in between. Germline CDR1 is MNHEY and CDR2 is SVGEGT. This CDR3 reads CASSYWGDQFF. In nucleotides, the CDR3 is TGTGCCAGCAGTTACTGGGGCGACCAGTTCTTC.

This clonotype occurred a few times. For the CDR3, the DNA is TGCAGTGCTAGAGATCTCCTTACCGGGCCGCTCGGCTACACCTTC. Its protein product is CSARDLLTGPLGYTF. The chain has TRBV20-1 and TRBJ1-2; no reliable D call. This CDR3 region has 15 residues. Trimming stripped 0 bases from V and 8 bases from J, with 19 bases between. CDR1 and CDR2 from the germline V gene are DFQATT and SNEGSKA (reference sequence).

Of note for this clonotype: The conserved final phenylalanine or tryptophan is absent from the CDR3, which likely points to a read error. V and J are TRBV12-3 or TRBV12-4 and TRBJ2-5, with D unresolved. The J call is in doubt because the DNA end fits TRBJ2-7 better. This CDR3 region has 14 residues. CDR3 DNA sequence: TGTGCCAGCAGTTTAGCGTCATTTCGCTACGAGCAGTACTGC. Translation: CASSLASFRYEQYC.

This clonotype came up many times. V gene TRBV18 combines with J gene TRBJ1-2; D is perhaps TRBD1 (5 bases). The germline CDR1 and CDR2 sequences are KGHSH and LQKENI. CDR3 length equals 12 residues. V lost 8 bases to trimming and J lost 6 bases, with 13 bases between them. CDR3 protein: CASSPQGDGYTF. The CDR3 DNA reads as TGTGCCAGCAGCCCTCAGGGAGATGGCTACACCTTC.

As for this clonotype: Being one base from a much bigger clone, this may be a read error. The chain links TRBV20-1 to TRBJ2-7, with 7 bases lining up with TRBD2. The V and J ends lost 6 bases and 7 bases, in that order; junction bases with no gene match: 21. From germline, CDR1 is DFQATT and CDR2 SNEGSKA (reference sequence). This CDR3 contains 16 residues. The DNA for the CDR3 is TGCAGTGCAATAAGACGGCCCGGGGCGGGAGAGGATGAGCAGTACTTC. Amino acid sequence: CSAIRRPGAGEDEQYF.

The V call is TRBV6-1, the J call TRBJ2-6; D unresolved. The CDR3 has 15 residues. From germline, CDR1 is MNHNS and CDR2 SASEGT. Trimming took off 3 bases at V and 0 bases at J, with 6 bases between the two ends. The CDR3 here is CASSDSRSGANVLTF. The DNA for the CDR3 is TGTGCCAGCAGTGACAGCCGCTCTGGGGCCAACGTCCTGACTTTC.

This clonotype was picked up one time. This chain uses TRBV12-5 with TRBJ1-5, with TRBD1 as a possible D gene (6 bases). The germline gives CDR1 LGHNT, CDR2 FRNRAP. V dropped 3 bases and J dropped 1 base, with 19 bases sitting between them. The CDR3 runs to 18 residues. CDR3 DNA sequence: TGTGCTAGTGGTTTCCAGCTGTCCAACAGGGACAGCAATCAGCCCCAGCATTTT. It is translated as CASGFQLSNRDSNQPQHF.

This clonotype has just a few counts. The chain uses TRBV19 and TRBJ2-3; 8 bases fit TRBD2. CDR1 is LNHDA, CDR2 SQIVND, per germline (reference sequence). Trimming removed 3 bases from V and 6 bases from J; junction bases left unmatched: 11. CDR3 length: 16 residues. CDR3 nucleotides: TGTGCCAGTAGTATCGTTGGGACTAGTCGGGTGGATACGCAGTATTTT. This encodes CASSIVGTSRVDTQYF.

For the CDR3, the DNA is TGTGCCAGCAGTCAGATAGGGACAGGGTTGTATGCCTACGAGCAGTACTTC. This gives the protein CASSQIGTGLYAYEQYF. The V and J genes are TRBV27 and TRBJ2-7; 9 bases agree with TRBD1. CDR3 length equals 17 residues. In germline, CDR1 is MNHEY, CDR2 SMNVEV (reference sequence). Trimming removed 5 bases from V and 2 bases from J; junction bases left unmatched: 13.

The CDR3 coding sequence is TGCAGTGCCGGGGGACAGGGGATCGGTGAGCAGTTCTTC. Protein product: CSAGGQGIGEQFF. The J gene is TRBJ2-1, the V gene TRBV20-1; TRBD1 matches at 10 bases. Germline V gene data show CDR1 as DFQATT and CDR2 as SNEGSKA (reference sequence). This CDR3 has 13 residues. J lost 9 bases, V lost 6 bases, and 8 bases had no gene match.

The chain employs TRBV20-1 and TRBJ2-5, with D perhaps matching TRBD1 or TRBD2 (5 bases each). The DNA end favors TRBJ2-7, so the J call may be wrong. The CDR3 loop spans 14 amino acids. The germline CDR1 and CDR2 sequences are DFQATT and SNEGSKA (reference sequence). The chain's CDR3 is CSANRQQTTYEQYF. In nucleotides, the CDR3 is TGCAGTGCAAACAGACAGCAGACTACTTACGAGCAGTACTTC.

The chain carries TRBV7-2 and TRBJ2-5, with TRBD1 matching over 12 bases. V trimming: 5 bases; J trimming: 5 bases; junction bases outside the gene matches: 9. The CDR3 totals 16 residues. CDR1 and CDR2 from the germline V gene are SGHTA and FQGNSA. CDR3 residues: CASSLSGQGAVETQYF. CDR3 coding DNA: TGTGCCAGCAGCCTATCGGGACAGGGGGCAGTGGAGACCCAGTACTTC. Combining the CDR3 with reference TRBV7-2 and TRBJ2-5 gives the whole variable domain GAGVSQSPSNKVTEKGKDVELRCDPISGHTALYWYRQSLGQGLEFLIYFQGNSAPDKSGLPSDRFSAERTGGSVSTLTIQRTQQEDSAVYLCASSLSGQGAVETQYFGPGTRLLVL.

The chain is built from TRBV20-1 and TRBJ1-2, with a weak D call TRBD1 (6 bases). This CDR3 is built from 13 residues. The ends were cut back, 5 bases at V and 8 bases at J, with 18 bases in the middle. The V gene's germline CDR1 is DFQATT and CDR2 SNEGSKA (reference sequence). This chain's CDR3 is CSAPPGGGLGYTF. The CDR3 nucleotides read TGCAGTGCTCCCCCTGGCGGGGGGCTCGGCTACACCTTC.

In its sample, this clonotype was seen a few times. J is TRBJ1-6 and V is TRBV5-1; 8 bases are shared with TRBD1. V was clipped by 3 bases and J by 10 bases; unmatched bases: 9. CDR1 SGHRS and CDR2 YFSETQ come from the germline V gene. The CDR3 covers 15 residues. CDR3 region: CASSSDREFNSPLHF. The CDR3 bases are TGCGCCAGCAGCTCGGACAGGGAATTCAACTCACCCCTCCACTTT.

The chain couples TRBV4-2 to TRBJ2-5; TRBD2 aligns across 7 bases. The germline V gene encodes CDR1 LGHNA and CDR2 YNFKEQ. CDR3 length equals 15 residues. V was clipped by 0 bases and J by 5 bases; unmatched bases: 6. CDR3 amino acids: CASSQEVGDYETQYF. The DNA of the CDR3 is TGTGCCAGCAGCCAAGAGGTGGGGGACTACGAGACCCAGTACTTC.

The V and J genes are TRBV6-4 and TRBJ2-3, with 8 bases fitting TRBD2. Germline CDR1 reads MRHNA; CDR2 reads SNTAGT. After removal of 3 bases from V and 7 bases from J, the junction contained 3 bases not matched to a gene. The CDR3 sequence is 13 residues long. DNA of the CDR3: TGTGCCAGCAGTGAGGTAGCGGGGTATACGCAGTATTTT. It encodes CASSEVAGYTQYF.

The chain uses TRBV10-3 and TRBJ2-1; D is uncertain. The CDR3 has 15 amino acids. V was cut by 6 bases and J by 3 bases, with 15 bases left in between. Germline V gene sequence: CDR1 ENHRY, CDR2 SYGVKD. CDR3 bases: TGTGCCATCAGGGATCTGGGTCGCGGCTACAATGAGCAGTTCTTC. Protein product: CAIRDLGRGYNEQFF.

This chain joins TRBV7-9 and TRBJ1-5, with TRBD1 identical over 7 bases. V dropped 5 bases and J dropped 3; count of bases not matched to a gene: 7. Germline V gene data show CDR1 as SEHNR and CDR2 as FQNEAQ (reference sequence). The CDR3 length is 15 residues. CDR3 coding DNA: TGTGCCAGCAGCGTCGGGACAGTATACAATCAGCCCCAGCATTTT. Translation gives CASSVGTVYNQPQHF. The entire variable domain, with the rest obtained from reference TRBV7-9 and TRBJ1-5, is as follows: DTGVSQNPRHKITKRGQNVTFRCDPISEHNRLYWYRQTLGQGPEFLTYFQNEAQLEKSRLLSDRFSAERPKGSFSTLEIQRTEQGDSAMYLCASSVGTVYNQPQHFGDGTRLSIL.

There are a few counts of this clonotype. The V gene is TRBV4-2, the J gene TRBJ2-5; 7 bases fit TRBD2. This CDR3 has 16 residues. V gave up 0 bases and J gave up 0 bases; unmatched junction bases: 4. The germline V gene has CDR1 LGHNA and CDR2 YNFKEQ. CDR3 residues: CASSQEAGVYQETQYF. CDR3 DNA sequence: TGTGCCAGCAGCCAAGAGGCGGGGGTGTACCAAGAGACCCAGTACTTC.

This chain joins TRBV4-1 and TRBJ2-5; 12 bases map to TRBD2. V lost 1 base and J lost 1; bases outside the gene matches: 4. The CDR3 is 17 amino acids. Germline assignment: CDR1 MGHRA and CDR2 YSYEKL. In DNA, the CDR3 is TGCGCCAGCAGCCAAGTGGCTAGCGGGGGGGCCCAAGAGACCCAGTACTTC. Protein: CASSQVASGGAQETQYF.

Remarks on this clonotype: The junction departs from germline at one end; a sequencing error may be responsible. This chain joins TRBV18 and TRBJ2-1, with TRBD1 identical over 7 bases. This CDR3 spans 15 amino acids. Germline V CDR1 and CDR2: KGHSH, LQKENI. The CDR3 loop reads CASSPGQGVVNEQFF. In nucleotides, the CDR3 is TGTGCCAGCTCACCGGGTCAGGGGGTAGTGAATGAACAGTTCTTC.

The chain uses TRBV18 and TRBJ2-1; D unresolved. From germline, CDR1 is KGHSH and CDR2 LQKENI. There are 15 residues in the CDR3. Trimming removed 1 base at V and 2 bases at J, with 9 bases between. This CDR3 is CASSPQAQTYNEQFF. The CDR3 nucleotides are TGTGCCAGCTCACCACAGGCGCAGACCTACAATGAGCAGTTCTTC.

V usage is TRBV13 and J usage is TRBJ2-1, with a weak D call TRBD2 (6 bases). Germline V gene sequence: CDR1 PRHDT, CDR2 FYEKMQ (reference sequence). V gave up 5 bases and J gave up 4 bases, with 24 bases separating them. The CDR3 is 18 residues long. CDR3 nucleotide sequence: TGTGCCAGCAGCCCTCCCGGGGTCCGGGCGGGGCCTTACAATGAGCAGTTCTTC. Protein: CASSPPGVRAGPYNEQFF.

The rearrangement joins TRBV7-8 to TRBJ2-3; 7 bases align to TRBD2. Germline loops: CDR1 SGHVS, CDR2 FQNEAQ. The junction had 10 bases not matched to a gene; V was cut back by 2 bases and J by 5 bases. The CDR3 contains 16 residues. For the CDR3, the DNA is TGTGCCAGCAGCTTACCGAGCGGGGCCCGGGGAGATACGCAGTATTTT. Translated, it gives CASSLPSGARGDTQYF.

This clonotype appeared once. V and J are TRBV5-4 and TRBJ2-3; D unclear. The germline V gene has CDR1 SGHNT and CDR2 YYREEE (reference sequence). V was trimmed by 0 bases and J by 2 bases, leaving 10 bases between them. CDR3 size: 15 residues. The DNA of the CDR3 is TGTGCCAGCAGCTTGGAGACGACGAACACAGATACGCAGTATTTT. Its translation is CASSLETTNTDTQYF.